The present TCR beta chain was sequenced within a study of radiotherapy plus CTLA-4 blockade in lung cancer (dated by TCRdb to the late 2010s). In the study overall: Among the enrolled patients, approximately 17% had an objective response, and around 31% reached disease control.

Receptors were amplified or captured by the immunoSEQ multiplex PCR assay. Imported from immuneACCESS, the table was reduced by TCRdb to in-frame sequences with V and J called. These copies leave out some clones; in studies compared against another copy, an unresolved V gene accounts for under half, and the cause of the remainder is not known. The sample table holds roughly 98,000 clones, of which roughly 80% were seen once. 3% to 3.5% of the sample rests with the top ten. This clone was recorded once. What antigen it recognizes has not been identified. No much larger clone exists at a distance of one base, and base qualities are not known. The study evaluated CTLA-4 blockade (ipilimumab) given together with focal radiation therapy in patients who had chemo-refractory metastatic non-small-cell lung cancer. Results and caveats for the whole study, not just this receptor: The strongest predictors of response, as reported, were early dynamic changes in blood T cell clones along with a rise in serum interferon-beta after radiation. After treatment with radiotherapy and ipilimumab, TCR clones that came from tumors expanded in the peripheral blood.

Taken from cysteine to phenylalanine, the CDR3 has 11 residues. Only the CDR3 part of the read is kept: 33 bases, read in frame from the first base. Based on the germline V gene, the CDR1 and CDR2 sequences are SGHRS and YFSETQ. The V end loses 0 bases and the J end loses 9 bases, and a stretch of 5 bases separates them. Sequencing used peripheral blood, obtained from a patient treated with radiotherapy plus ipilimumab. This TCR came from a human donor with non-small cell lung cancer who had a partial response to radiotherapy plus ipilimumab. Rearrangement joined TRBV5-1 to TRBJ2-3; 5 matching bases give a weak D call of TRBD2. CDR3 protein: CASSLGGTQYF. The nucleotide sequence reads TGCGCCAGCAGCTTGGGCGGGACGCAGTATTTT.